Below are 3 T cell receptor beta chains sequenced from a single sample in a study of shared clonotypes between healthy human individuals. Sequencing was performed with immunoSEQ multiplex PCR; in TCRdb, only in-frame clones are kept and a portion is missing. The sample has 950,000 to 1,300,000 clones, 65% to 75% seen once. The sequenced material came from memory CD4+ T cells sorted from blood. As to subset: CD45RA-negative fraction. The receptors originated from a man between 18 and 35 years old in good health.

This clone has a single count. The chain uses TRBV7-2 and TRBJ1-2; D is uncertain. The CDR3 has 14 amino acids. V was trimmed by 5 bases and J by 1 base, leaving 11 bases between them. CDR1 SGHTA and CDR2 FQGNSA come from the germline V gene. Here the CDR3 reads CASSPSTINYGYTF. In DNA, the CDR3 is TGTGCCAGCAGCCCGTCGACGATTAACTATGGCTACACCTTC.

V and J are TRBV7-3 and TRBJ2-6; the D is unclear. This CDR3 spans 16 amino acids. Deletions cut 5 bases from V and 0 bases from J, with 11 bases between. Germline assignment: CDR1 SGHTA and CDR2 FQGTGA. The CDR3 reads CASSPTGNSGANVLTF. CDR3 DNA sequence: TGTGCCAGCAGCCCAACGGGTAACTCTGGGGCCAACGTCCTGACTTTC.

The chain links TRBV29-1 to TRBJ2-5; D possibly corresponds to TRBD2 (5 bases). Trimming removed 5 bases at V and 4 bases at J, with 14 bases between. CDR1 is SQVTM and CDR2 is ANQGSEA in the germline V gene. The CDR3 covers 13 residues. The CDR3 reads CSVLRGMGETQYF. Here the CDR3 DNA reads TGCAGCGTTCTTCGGGGAATGGGAGAGACCCAGTACTTC.